Presented here are 26 T cell receptor beta chains from one specimen sequenced in a study of T cell responses to AZD1222 COVID-19 vaccine. TCRdb's copy holds only in-frame clones and misses some; the assay was immunoSEQ multiplex PCR. The data show some 95,000 clones, with 88% seen just once and roughly 12% held by the top ten. Sequencing was performed on peripheral blood, taken 28 days after the second AZD1222 dose. Receptors originate from an adult who received the AZD1222 COVID-19 vaccine.

This chain links TRBV11-2 with TRBJ1-1; no clear D gene. CDR1 and CDR2 (germline): SGHAT, FQNNGV. Trimming took 5 bases from V and 1 from J, leaving 11 bases between them. The CDR3 has 14 residues. The CDR3 loop is CASSLGWGNTEAFF. DNA for the CDR3: TGTGCCAGCAGCCTCGGGTGGGGGAACACTGAAGCTTTCTTT.

This clone occurred a few times. The CDR3, as DNA: TGTGCCAGCTGGGAGGGGGCCTATGGCTACACCTTC. Translating it yields CASWEGAYGYTF. The chain uses TRBV28 and TRBJ1-2; 7 bases are a match to TRBD1. V shed 8 bases, J shed 4 bases, and the junction held 4 bases outside the gene matches. Germline V gene lookup returns CDR1 MDHEN and CDR2 SYDVKM. CDR3 length: 12 amino acids.

The chain uses TRBV19 and TRBJ1-1; no clear D. The CDR3 is 13 residues long. Germline V CDR1 and CDR2: LNHDA, SQIVND (reference sequence). V lost 3 bases to trimming and J lost 11 bases, with 16 bases between them. CDR3 DNA sequence: TGTGCCAGTAGTATTCGCGGGAAAAGGGATGCTTTCTTT. Translation gives CASSIRGKRDAFF.

The chain uses TRBV5-4 and TRBJ2-5; 9 nucleotides align to TRBD1. Looked up from germline, CDR1 is SGHNT and CDR2 is YYREEE (reference sequence). V gave up 5 bases and J gave up 1 base; unmatched junction bases: 9. The CDR3 covers 16 residues. This CDR3 is CASSTRGQGTQETQYF. The CDR3 DNA sequence: TGTGCCAGCAGTACTAGGGGACAGGGAACCCAAGAGACCCAGTACTTC.

The V call is TRBV10-3, the J call TRBJ1-6; TRBD1 matches at 7 bases. The V gene's germline CDR1 is ENHRY and CDR2 SYGVKD. Trimming at V came to 3 bases and at J to 6 bases, leaving 5 bases not matched to a gene. The length of the CDR3 is 15 residues. The CDR3 coding sequence is TGTGCCATCAGTGAAAGGGACAGCATTAATTCACCCCTCCACTTT. It is translated as CAISERDSINSPLHF.

The J gene is TRBJ2-5, the V gene TRBV24-1; 9 bases match TRBD1. Germline V CDR1 and CDR2: KGHDR, SFDVKD. The CDR3 is made up of 16 amino acids. After removal of 2 bases from V and 5 bases from J, the junction contained 8 bases not matched to a gene. CDR3 DNA: TGTGCCACCAGTGATTCGCCCGGGACAGGGCGTGAGACCCAGTACTTC. Encoded protein: CATSDSPGTGRETQYF.

This chain joins TRBV7-9 and TRBJ2-5, with 9 bases fitting TRBD1. The germline CDR1 and CDR2 sequences are SEHNR and FQNEAQ (reference sequence). The CDR3 length is 17 residues. With V trimmed by 3 bases and J by 4 bases, 12 bases remained unmatched. Here the CDR3 reads CASSFLSYRGLVETQYF. The DNA for the CDR3 is TGTGCCAGCAGCTTCCTCTCCTACAGGGGGCTTGTAGAGACCCAGTACTTC. Drawing the rest from reference TRBV7-9 and TRBJ2-5, the complete variable domain is DTGVSQNPRHKITKRGQNVTFRCDPISEHNRLYWYRQTLGQGPEFLTYFQNEAQLEKSRLLSDRFSAERPKGSFSTLEIQRTEQGDSAMYLCASSFLSYRGLVETQYFGPGTRLLVL.

The rearrangement links TRBV30 to TRBJ2-7, with TRBD2 matching 13 bases. Germline lookup yields CDR1 GTSNPN and CDR2 SVGIG (reference sequence). This CDR3 comprises 14 residues. Unmatched junction bases numbered 1, after V lost 2 bases and J lost 3 bases. The CDR3 is CAWSRLAGGYEQYF. DNA of the CDR3: TGTGCCTGGAGTCGACTAGCGGGGGGCTACGAGCAGTACTTC.

The chain recombines TRBV30 with TRBJ1-2; 9 bases agree with TRBD1. The CDR3 extends over 14 amino acids. V lost 5 bases and J lost 2; bases outside the gene matches: 6. Germline V gives CDR1 GTSNPN, CDR2 SVGIG (reference sequence). In DNA form, the CDR3 reads TGTGCCTGGTCCACCGGGACAGGGAACTATGGCTACACCTTC. Translating gives CAWSTGTGNYGYTF. Drawing the rest from reference TRBV30 and TRBJ1-2, the complete variable domain is SQTIHQWPATLVQPVGSPLSLECTVEGTSNPNLYWYRQAAGRGLQLLFYSVGIGQISSEVPQNLSASRPQDRQFILSSKKLLLSDSGFYLCAWSTGTGNYGYTFGSGTRLTVV.

This chain uses TRBV2 with TRBJ1-5; D is undetermined. CDR3 length: 13 residues. Germline V CDR1 and CDR2: SNHLY, FYNNEI. Trimming took 7 bases from V and 3 from J, leaving 10 bases between them. The CDR3 region is CASNTRNNQPQHF. CDR3 coding DNA: TGTGCCAGCAATACACGAAACAATCAGCCCCAGCATTTT.

This sequence joins TRBV4-2 and TRBJ2-7; D call uncertain. The CDR3 has 14 residues. The V end lost 0 bases, the J end lost 4 bases, and 10 bases lay between the germline ends. Germline lookup yields CDR1 LGHNA and CDR2 YNFKEQ. The CDR3 nucleotides read TGTGCCAGCAGCCAAGAACACATAGGATACGAGCAGTACTTC. Translation: CASSQEHIGYEQYF.

The rearrangement links TRBV7-6 to TRBJ2-7; D assignment may be TRBD1 or TRBD2 (6 bases each). The germline CDR1 and CDR2 sequences are SGHVS and FNYEAQ. CDR3 size: 17 residues. Trimming took off 6 bases at V and 0 bases at J, with 21 bases between the two ends. CDR3 sequence (DNA): TGTGCCAGCAGTGGAGGGGGGCGGGGTACCGTCTCCTACGAGCAGTACTTC. Amino acids: CASSGGGRGTVSYEQYF.

The chain uses TRBV4-1 and TRBJ1-5, with D perhaps TRBD1 (5 bases). This CDR3 region has 16 residues. Germline CDR1 is MGHRA and CDR2 is YSYEKL. V dropped 3 bases and J dropped 7 bases, with 19 bases sitting between them. The CDR3 sequence: CASSQPGRSEGQPQHF. In DNA form, the CDR3 reads TGCGCCAGCAGCCAGCCGGGACGGTCGGAGGGGCAGCCCCAGCATTTT.

This clone was picked up one time. This rearrangement joins TRBV19 to TRBJ2-1; D gene uncertain. Between the trimmed V and J ends, which lost 1 base and 9 bases, there was a span of 10 bases. The CDR3 contains 13 residues. Germline CDR1 and CDR2: LNHDA and SQIVND (reference sequence). CDR3 protein: CASSIGRESEQFF. The DNA of the CDR3 is TGTGCCAGTAGTATAGGAAGGGAAAGTGAGCAGTTCTTC.

CDR3: CASRPQGEGWSPLHF. The CDR3 coding sequence is TGTGCCAGCAGGCCCCAGGGAGAGGGATGGTCACCCCTCCACTTT. The chain employs TRBV28 and TRBJ1-6; maybe TRBD1 (5 bases). With 6 bases removed from V and 10 bases from J, the gap between germline ends came to 19 bases. Germline V gene lookup returns CDR1 MDHEN and CDR2 SYDVKM. There are 15 residues in the CDR3.

This chain connects TRBV30 to TRBJ2-7; TRBD1 agrees at 7 bases. The germline V gene encodes CDR1 GTSNPN and CDR2 SVGIG (reference sequence). Losses at the gene ends were 1 base for V and 2 bases for J; bases not matched to a gene: 5. This CDR3 spans 14 amino acids. The CDR3 sequence is CAWSGNRGPYEQYF. CDR3 in DNA: TGTGCCTGGAGTGGCAACAGGGGCCCCTACGAGCAGTACTTC. Drawing the rest from reference TRBV30 and TRBJ2-7, the complete variable domain is SQTIHQWPATLVQPVGSPLSLECTVEGTSNPNLYWYRQAAGRGLQLLFYSVGIGQISSEVPQNLSASRPQDRQFILSSKKLLLSDSGFYLCAWSGNRGPYEQYFGPGTRLTVT.

The V call is TRBV7-2, the J call TRBJ1-1; a possible D gene is TRBD1 (5 bases). The ends were cut back, 2 bases at V and 1 base at J, with 11 bases in the middle. Germline V lookup: CDR1 SGHTA, CDR2 FQGNSA. This CDR3 is 15 amino acids long. The chain's CDR3 is CASSLMAGQNTEAFF. For the CDR3, the DNA is TGTGCCAGCAGCTTAATGGCAGGGCAGAACACTGAAGCTTTCTTT.

The chain employs TRBV6-5 and TRBJ1-4; tentative D call: TRBD1 (5 bases). CDR3 length equals 15 residues. The germline V and J ends were trimmed by 0 bases and 6 bases, with 11 bases remaining between them. Per germline, CDR1 MNHEY and CDR2 SVGAGI. This chain's CDR3 is CASSYSGQGDEKLFF. The CDR3 bases are TGTGCCAGCAGTTACTCCGGACAAGGAGATGAAAAACTGTTTTTT.

This clone was recorded once. CDR3 sequence reads: CASSVSGAQETQYF. CDR3 in DNA: TGTGCCAGCAGCGTTAGCGGGGCCCAAGAGACCCAGTACTTC. The chain recombines TRBV5-4 with TRBJ2-5; 8 bases align to TRBD2. J was trimmed by 1 base and V by 4 bases; bases with no gene match: 3. CDR1 and CDR2 (germline): SGHNT, YYREEE (reference sequence). This CDR3 comprises 14 residues.

The chain recombines TRBV4-1 with TRBJ1-3, with TRBD1 matching over 8 bases. Germline V gene sequence: CDR1 MGHRA, CDR2 YSYEKL. The J segment lost 4 bases and the V segment lost 3 bases, leaving 8 bases of the junction unmatched. This CDR3 has 16 amino acids. The CDR3 is CASSHPDRGRGNTIYF. CDR3 DNA sequence: TGCGCCAGCAGCCATCCTGACAGGGGCAGGGGAAACACCATATATTTT.

The chain employs TRBV19 and TRBJ1-3; 7 bases are a match to TRBD1. The CDR3 extends over 12 amino acids. The trim removed 9 bases at V and 8 bases at J, leaving 7 bases unmatched. The germline CDR1 and CDR2 sequences are LNHDA and SQIVND (reference sequence). CDR3 sequence reads: CASADRKDTIYF. The CDR3 DNA reads as TGTGCCAGCGCGGACAGGAAAGACACCATATATTTT.

The chain recombines TRBV21-1 with TRBJ1-4; the table names TRBD1, a call not compared with the DNA. TRBV21-1 is annotated as a pseudogene. The CDR3 has 16 residues. DNA of the CDR3: TGTGCCAGCAGCAAAGACCAGGGACAGGGGAATGAAAAACTGTTTTTT. This codes for CASSKDQGQGNEKLFF.

The CDR3 DNA follows: TGTGCCAGCAGCTTAGGGTCTACCTTCGATGAGCAGTTCTTC. It specifies CASSLGSTFDEQFF. The V call is TRBV7-2, the J call TRBJ2-1; D is unclear. Germline V gene sequence: CDR1 SGHTA, CDR2 FQGNSA. The CDR3 covers 14 residues. V shed 1 base and J shed 8 bases, with 12 bases lying between them.

This chain connects TRBV29-1 to TRBJ2-1; tentatively, D is TRBD2 (6 bases). Trimming removed 6 bases from V and 9 bases from J, with 24 bases in between. The germline V gene encodes CDR1 SQVTM and CDR2 ANQGSEA. This CDR3 contains 15 residues. The CDR3: CSVESPGTEDLEQFF. CDR3 in DNA: TGCAGCGTCGAATCCCCCGGGACTGAGGATCTTGAGCAGTTCTTC.

The rearrangement joins TRBV5-1 to TRBJ1-1; D is possibly TRBD1 (5 bases). From germline, CDR1 is SGHRS and CDR2 YFSETQ. With 0 bases removed from V and 2 bases from J, the gap between germline ends came to 14 bases. This CDR3 has 16 residues. In nucleotides, the CDR3 is TGCGCCAGCAGCTTGGGGCAGGGTGGGGGAAACACTGAAGCTTTCTTT. This gives the protein CASSLGQGGGNTEAFF.

The chain uses TRBV11-2 and TRBJ1-5, with a possible D match to TRBD1 (5 bases). This CDR3 is 13 amino acids long. Between the trimmed V and J ends, which lost 4 bases and 6 bases, there was a span of 10 bases. Germline CDR1 is SGHAT and CDR2 is FQNNGV. The CDR3 DNA follows: TGTGCCAGCAGCTACCTTCAGGGTCAGCCCCAGCATTTT. Protein product: CASSYLQGQPQHF.